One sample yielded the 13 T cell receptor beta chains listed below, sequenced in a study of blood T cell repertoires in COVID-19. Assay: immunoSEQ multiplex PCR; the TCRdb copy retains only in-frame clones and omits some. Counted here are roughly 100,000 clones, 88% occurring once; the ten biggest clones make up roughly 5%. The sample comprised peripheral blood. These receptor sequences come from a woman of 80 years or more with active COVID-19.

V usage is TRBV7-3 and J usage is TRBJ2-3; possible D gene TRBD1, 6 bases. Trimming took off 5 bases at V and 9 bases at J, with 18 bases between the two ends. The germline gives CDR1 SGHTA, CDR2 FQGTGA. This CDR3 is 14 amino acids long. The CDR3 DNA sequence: TGTGCCAGCAGCCCAGGACTGGGGGCGGCGACGCAGTATTTT. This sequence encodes CASSPGLGAATQYF.

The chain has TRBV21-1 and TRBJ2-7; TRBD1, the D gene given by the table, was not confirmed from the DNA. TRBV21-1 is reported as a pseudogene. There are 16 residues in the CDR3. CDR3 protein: CASSKALGDRHYEQYF. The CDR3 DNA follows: TGTGCCAGCAGCAAAGCGCTAGGAGACAGACACTACGAGCAGTACTTC.

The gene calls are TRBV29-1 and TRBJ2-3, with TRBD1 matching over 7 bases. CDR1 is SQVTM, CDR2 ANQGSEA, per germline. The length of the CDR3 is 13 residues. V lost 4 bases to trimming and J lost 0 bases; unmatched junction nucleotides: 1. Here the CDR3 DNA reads TGCAGCGTTGCGACAGGGAGCACAGATACGCAGTATTTT. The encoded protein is CSVATGSTDTQYF.

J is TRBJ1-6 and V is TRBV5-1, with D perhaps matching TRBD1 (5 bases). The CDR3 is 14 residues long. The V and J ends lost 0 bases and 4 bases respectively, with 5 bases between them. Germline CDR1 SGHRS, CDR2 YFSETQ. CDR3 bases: TGCGCCAGCAGCTTGGCAGGGTATAATTCACCCCTCCACTTT. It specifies CASSLAGYNSPLHF.

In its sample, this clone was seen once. The CDR3 sequence is CAISGGVDTGELFF. CDR3 in DNA: TGTGCCATCAGTGGCGGGGTCGACACCGGGGAGCTGTTTTTT. The V and J genes are TRBV10-3 and TRBJ2-2; possibly TRBD2 for D (6 bases). CDR1 and CDR2 from the germline V gene are ENHRY and SYGVKD. Trimming pared 4 bases from V and 3 bases from J, leaving 9 bases between. This CDR3 is built from 14 residues.

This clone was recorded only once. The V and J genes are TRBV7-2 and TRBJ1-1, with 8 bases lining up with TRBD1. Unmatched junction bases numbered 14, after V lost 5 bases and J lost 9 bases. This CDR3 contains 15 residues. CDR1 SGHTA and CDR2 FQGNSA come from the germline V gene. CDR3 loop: CASSPGQGLTSKAFF. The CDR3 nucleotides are TGTGCCAGCAGCCCCGGACAGGGACTTACATCCAAAGCTTTCTTT.

The CDR3 region is CAIRGLAGEVGELFF. CDR3 bases: TGTGCCATCAGGGGACTAGCGGGAGAGGTCGGGGAGCTGTTTTTT. The chain employs TRBV10-3 and TRBJ2-2; the match to TRBD2 covers 14 bases. V lost 6 bases, J lost 7 bases, and 4 bases stayed unmatched. CDR3 length equals 15 residues. Germline lookup yields CDR1 ENHRY and CDR2 SYGVKD.

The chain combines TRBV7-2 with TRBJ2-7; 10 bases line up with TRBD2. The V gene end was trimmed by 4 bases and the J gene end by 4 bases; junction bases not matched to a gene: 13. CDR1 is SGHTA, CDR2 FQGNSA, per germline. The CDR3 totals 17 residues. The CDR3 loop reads CASSSAGLAGAPYEQYF. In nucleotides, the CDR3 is TGTGCCAGCAGCTCAGCGGGGCTAGCGGGAGCCCCTTACGAGCAGTACTTC.

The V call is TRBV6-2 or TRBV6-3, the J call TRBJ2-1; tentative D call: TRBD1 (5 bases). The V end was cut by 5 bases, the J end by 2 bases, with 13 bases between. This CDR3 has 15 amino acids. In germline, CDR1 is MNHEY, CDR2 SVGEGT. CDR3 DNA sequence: TGTGCCAGCAGTCGGACACAGAGTGCCTACAATGAGCAGTTCTTC. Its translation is CASSRTQSAYNEQFF.

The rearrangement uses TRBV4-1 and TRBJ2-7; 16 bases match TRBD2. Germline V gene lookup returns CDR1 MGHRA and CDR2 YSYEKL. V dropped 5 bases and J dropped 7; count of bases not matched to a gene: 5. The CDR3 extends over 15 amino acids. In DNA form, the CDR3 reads TGCGCCAGCAGCAGGGGACTAGCGGGAGGGTTTGAGCAGTACTTC. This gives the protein CASSRGLAGGFEQYF.

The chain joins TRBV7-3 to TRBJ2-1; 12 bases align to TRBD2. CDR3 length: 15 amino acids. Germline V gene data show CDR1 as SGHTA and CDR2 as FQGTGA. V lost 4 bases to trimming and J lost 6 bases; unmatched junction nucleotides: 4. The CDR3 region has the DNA TGTGCCAGCAGCTCCCGGACTAGCGGGACCAATGAGCAGTTCTTC. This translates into CASSSRTSGTNEQFF.

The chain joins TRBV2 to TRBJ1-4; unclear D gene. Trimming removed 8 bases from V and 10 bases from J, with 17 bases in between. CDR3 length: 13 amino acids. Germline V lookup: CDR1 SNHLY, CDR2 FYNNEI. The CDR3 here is CASGLSPVGKLFF. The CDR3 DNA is TGTGCCAGCGGCCTCTCCCCAGTTGGAAAACTGTTTTTT.

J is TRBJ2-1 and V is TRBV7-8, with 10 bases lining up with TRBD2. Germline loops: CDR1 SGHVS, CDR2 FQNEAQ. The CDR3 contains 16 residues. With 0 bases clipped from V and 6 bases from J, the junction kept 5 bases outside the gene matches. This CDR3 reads CASSLATASGSNEQFF. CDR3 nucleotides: TGTGCCAGCAGCTTAGCGACGGCTAGCGGGAGCAATGAGCAGTTCTTC.